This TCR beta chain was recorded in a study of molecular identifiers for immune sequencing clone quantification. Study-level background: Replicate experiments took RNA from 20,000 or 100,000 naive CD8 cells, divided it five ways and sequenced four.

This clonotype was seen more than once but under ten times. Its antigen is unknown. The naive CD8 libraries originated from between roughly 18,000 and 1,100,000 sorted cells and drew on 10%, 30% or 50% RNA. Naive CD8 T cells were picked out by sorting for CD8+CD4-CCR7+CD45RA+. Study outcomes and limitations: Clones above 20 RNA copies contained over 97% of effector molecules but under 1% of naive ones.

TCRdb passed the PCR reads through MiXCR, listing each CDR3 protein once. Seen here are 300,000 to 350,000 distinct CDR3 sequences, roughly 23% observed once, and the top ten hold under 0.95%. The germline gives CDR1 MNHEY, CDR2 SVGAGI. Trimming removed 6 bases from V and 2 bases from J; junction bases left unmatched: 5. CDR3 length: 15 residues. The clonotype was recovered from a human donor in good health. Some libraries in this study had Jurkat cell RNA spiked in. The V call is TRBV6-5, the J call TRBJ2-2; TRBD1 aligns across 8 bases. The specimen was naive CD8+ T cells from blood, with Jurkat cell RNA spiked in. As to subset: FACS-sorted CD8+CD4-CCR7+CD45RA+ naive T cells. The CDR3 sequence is CASSLTGANTGELFF. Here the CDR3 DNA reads TGTGCCAGCAGCTTGACAGGGGCCAACACCGGGGAGCTGTTTTTT.